The 21 T cell receptor beta chains presented below share a single source sample, sequenced in a study of T cell clonality in common variable immunodeficiency. Produced via immunoSEQ multiplex PCR; TCRdb's table is partial and in-frame only. The data show about 47,000 clones, with none appearing a single time. Sequenced material: peripheral blood mononuclear cells. Source of these receptors: a person aged 18-70 years in good health.

The sample holds many counts of this clone. The read ends 3 residues shy of where the CDR3 ends; the end is completed using the germline J gene. This chain links TRBV19 with TRBJ1-2, with D hard to call. V was trimmed by 2 bases and J by 6 bases, leaving 10 bases between them. There are 13 residues in the CDR3. Per germline, CDR1 LNHDA and CDR2 SQIVND (reference sequence). The CDR3 region is CASSIQASHGYTF. The sequenced CDR3 bases are TGTGCCAGTAGTATACAGGCCTCCCATGGC.

This clone was seen at least ten times. The CDR3 goes on 3 residues after the read ends, and that part is filled in from the germline J gene. The genes are TRBV4-1 and TRBJ2-2; D perhaps matches TRBD2 (7 bases). The V and J ends lost 5 bases and 5 bases respectively, with 9 bases between them. This CDR3 has 13 amino acids. Germline CDR1 and CDR2: MGHRA and YSYEKL. The part of the CDR3 DNA that was read is TGCGCCAGCAGCAGGGGGGGGACCGGGGAG. Protein product: CASSRGGTGE. The CDR3 in full is CASSRGGTGELFF.

This clone was detected many times. The CDR3 extends 3 residues past the end of the read, so its final part is completed from the germline J gene. The chain combines TRBV4-1 with TRBJ1-1; D gene uncertain. The CDR3 loop spans 15 amino acids. Between the trimmed V and J ends, which lost 0 bases and 6 bases, there was a span of 14 bases. Per the germline V gene, CDR1 is MGHRA and CDR2 is YSYEKL. Incomplete CDR3 DNA: TGCGCCAGCAGCCAAGAAAATCGTGGGCCGGCTGAA. Protein: CASSQENRGPAE. Given in full, the CDR3 is CASSQENRGPAEAFF.

This clone was observed many times. The DNA read from the CDR3 is TGTGCCAGCAGCCAACTGGCAGGGGGTAATTCACCC. Amino acid sequence: CASSQLAGGNSP. The full-length CDR3 reads as CASSQLAGGNSPLHF. V usage is TRBV14 and J usage is TRBJ1-6, with 7 bases matching TRBD1. The read ends 3 residues early relative to the CDR3; the germline J gene fills the gap. With 2 bases clipped from V and 6 bases from J, the junction kept 4 bases outside the gene matches. CDR1 SGHDN and CDR2 FVKESK come from the germline V gene. The CDR3 sequence is 15 residues long.

The sample holds many counts of this clone. The read finishes 3 residues shy of the CDR3 end, and the germline J gene is used to complete it. The chain is built from TRBV29-1 and TRBJ2-1; tentatively, D is TRBD1 (7 bases). The CDR3 has 12 residues. Per the germline V gene, CDR1 is SQVTM and CDR2 is ANQGSEA. V lost 2 bases and J lost 6, with 8 bases in between. CDR3 region: CSVEQGGNEQFF. Incomplete CDR3 DNA: TGCAGCGTTGAACAGGGGGGCAATGAG.

This clone was found many times. The read halts 3 residues ahead of the CDR3 end, with the missing end drawn from the germline J gene. The chain couples TRBV20-1 to TRBJ1-1, with D unclear. The CDR3 length is 14 residues. The V and J ends lost 1 base and 1 base respectively, with 10 bases between them. Germline CDR1 reads DFQATT; CDR2 reads SNEGSKA (reference sequence). The CDR3 DNA, read in part, is TGCAGTGCTAGAGGTGGGCAGAAGAACACTGAA. It encodes CSARGGQKNTE. The whole CDR3 sequence reads CSARGGQKNTEAFF.

This clone was seen repeatedly, ten times or more. The read ends 3 residues before the CDR3 terminus; that terminus is restored from the germline J gene. This sequence joins TRBV30 and TRBJ2-7; 7 bases align to TRBD2. Trimming cost V 3 bases and J 4 bases; bases outside gene matches: 12. Germline V gene lookup returns CDR1 GTSNPN and CDR2 SVGIG (reference sequence). The CDR3 sequence is 15 residues long. Here the CDR3 reads CAWRKSGSAGYEQYF. The sequenced part of the CDR3 DNA is TGTGCCTGGAGGAAAAGCGGCTCAGCGGGGTACGAG. The full variable domain, in which reference TRBV30 and TRBJ2-7 provide the parts outside the CDR3, is SQTIHQWPATLVQPVGSPLSLECTVEGTSNPNLYWYRQAAGRGLQLLFYSVGIGQISSEVPQNLSASRPQDRQFILSSKKLLLSDSGFYLCAWRKSGSAGYEQYFGPGTRLTVT.

In this sample, this clone turned up many times. The read comes to an end 3 residues before the CDR3 does, leaving the germline J gene to fill in the end. V is TRBV20-1 and J is TRBJ2-5; 8 positions agree with TRBD1. The germline V gene encodes CDR1 DFQATT and CDR2 SNEGSKA (reference sequence). The trim removed 6 bases at V and 5 bases at J, leaving 14 bases unmatched. CDR3 length: 15 residues. CDR3 sequence reads: CSAQSDREFLETQYF. The CDR3 DNA, read in part, is TGCAGTGCACAATCGGACAGGGAATTTCTGGAGACC.

Many counts were recorded for this clone. The CDR3 goes on 3 residues after the read ends, and that part is filled in from the germline J gene. The V gene is TRBV30, the J gene TRBJ1-1; tentative D call: TRBD1 (6 bases). The length of the CDR3 is 11 residues. Germline V lookup: CDR1 GTSNPN, CDR2 SVGIG (reference sequence). Trimming took off 6 bases at V and 6 bases at J, with 11 bases between the two ends. The covered CDR3 bases are TGTGCCTGTACTCAGGGGCCTGAA. Its translation: CACTQGPE. The CDR3 in its entirety is CACTQGPEAFF.

This clone has a count of ten or more. The CDR3 end is not reached by the read, which stops 3 residues before it; the germline J gene fills it in. The chain recombines TRBV7-2 with TRBJ2-2; tentatively, D is TRBD1 (5 bases). Trimming took 3 bases from V and 3 from J, leaving 11 bases between them. The CDR3 is made up of 15 amino acids. Germline-derived CDR1 and CDR2 are SGHTA and FQGNSA. CDR3: CASSFAGLDTGELFF. The CDR3 bases that were read are TGTGCCAGCAGCTTCGCAGGGTTGGACACCGGGGAG.

This clone occurred many times. The read falls 3 residues short of the CDR3 end, and the missing part is taken from the germline J gene. J is TRBJ2-1 and V is TRBV5-8, with 13 bases identical to TRBD2. The CDR3 is 15 amino acids. Unmatched junction bases numbered 5, after V lost 4 bases and J lost 7 bases. The V gene's germline CDR1 is SGHTS and CDR2 YDEGEE. CDR3 protein: CASSPGTSGKNEQFF. The sequenced part of the CDR3 DNA is TGTGCCAGCAGCCCAGGGACTAGCGGGAAGAATGAG.

This clone was seen many times. The read finishes 3 residues shy of the CDR3 end, and the germline J gene is used to complete it. The V and J genes are TRBV28 and TRBJ1-1; 7 bases line up with TRBD1. Germline CDR1 and CDR2: MDHEN and SYDVKM. This CDR3 spans 12 amino acids. CDR3 sequence reads: CASSRMTGEAFF. The sequenced part of the CDR3 DNA is TGTGCCAGCAGCAGAATGACAGGGGAA.

There are many counts of this clone. The sequenced part of the CDR3 DNA is TGTGCCAGCAGCTCGGGACAAAGGAACACCGGGGAG. This gives the protein CASSSGQRNTGE. The CDR3, in full, reads CASSSGQRNTGELFF. The rearrangement links TRBV11-3 to TRBJ2-2, with D tentatively TRBD1 (6 bases). Sequencing ends 3 residues short of the CDR3 end; the germline J gene provides the rest. CDR1 and CDR2 from the germline V gene are SGHNT and YENEEA. V dropped 4 bases and J dropped 1 base, with 10 bases sitting between them. CDR3 length equals 15 residues.

Many counts were recorded for this clone. Read data end 3 residues before the CDR3 end; the end is taken from the germline J gene. V is TRBV2 and J is TRBJ2-1; TRBD2 might be the D (5 bases). V gave up 4 bases and J gave up 4 bases, with 14 bases separating them. CDR1 and CDR2 (germline): SNHLY, FYNNEI. The CDR3 length is 15 residues. The part of the CDR3 DNA that was read is TGTGCCAGCAGTGGATCGATCGGACTTTACAATGAG. This translates into CASSGSIGLYNE. The entire CDR3 protein reads CASSGSIGLYNEQFF.

In this sample, this clone turned up many times. Coverage ceases 3 residues before the CDR3 finishes, and the germline J gene fills in the end. The chain links TRBV29-1 to TRBJ2-5; 9 bases align to TRBD1. This CDR3 has 12 residues. Unmatched junction bases numbered 7, after V lost 7 bases and J lost 7 bases. CDR1 is SQVTM, CDR2 ANQGSEA, per germline. The CDR3 bases that were read are TGCAGCGCACGGACAGGGGATGGGACC. The encoded protein is CSARTGDGT. The full CDR3 is CSARTGDGTQYF.

This clone was counted ten times or more. With the read ending 3 residues before the CDR3 end, the germline J gene is used to fill in that end. V usage is TRBV20-1 and J usage is TRBJ2-7, with 10 bases matching TRBD2. This CDR3 spans 14 amino acids. Per the germline V gene, CDR1 is DFQATT and CDR2 is SNEGSKA (reference sequence). With V trimmed by 1 base and J by 2 bases, 2 bases remained unmatched. CDR3 protein: CSARAAGGPYEQYF. The covered CDR3 bases are TGCAGTGCTAGAGCAGCGGGAGGGCCCTACGAG.

This clone was detected ten times or more. The read gets to within 3 residues of the CDR3 end, and the germline J gene fills in the rest. This chain joins TRBV5-6 and TRBJ2-7, with D perhaps matching TRBD1 (5 bases). The V and J ends lost 0 bases and 4 bases respectively, with 11 bases between them. CDR1 is SGHDT and CDR2 is YYEEEE in the germline V gene. CDR3 size: 14 residues. The sequenced part of the CDR3 DNA is TGTGCCAGCAGCTTGGTCACCCGGACATACGAG. Its protein is CASSLVTRTYE. The whole CDR3 protein reads CASSLVTRTYEQYF.

This clone appeared many times. The read falls 3 residues short of the CDR3 end, and the missing part is taken from the germline J gene. The rearrangement joins TRBV14 to TRBJ2-1, with 9 bases fitting TRBD1. Germline V gene data show CDR1 as SGHDN and CDR2 as FVKESK. The V gene end was trimmed by 1 base and the J gene end by 1 base; junction bases not matched to a gene: 5. The CDR3 covers 17 residues. The CDR3 sequence is CASSQALQGASYNEQFF. CDR3 bases read: TGTGCCAGCAGCCAAGCTCTACAGGGGGCTTCCTACAATGAG.

At least ten counts were recorded for this clone. The read terminates 3 residues before the CDR3 end, so the remaining end is supplied by the germline J gene. The J gene is TRBJ2-3, the V gene TRBV20-1, with 9 bases fitting TRBD1. Unmatched junction bases numbered 1, after V lost 3 bases and J lost 0 bases. Germline-derived CDR1 and CDR2 are DFQATT and SNEGSKA (reference sequence). The CDR3 totals 14 residues. The covered CDR3 bases are TGCAGTGCTAGGGGACAGGGTAGCACAGATACG. Its translation: CSARGQGSTDT. The CDR3, in full, reads CSARGQGSTDTQYF.

This clone was counted many times. The CDR3 is cut off 3 residues early in the read; its end comes from the germline J gene. The chain links TRBV7-2 to TRBJ2-3; D ambiguous. CDR3 length: 15 amino acids. Per germline, CDR1 SGHTA and CDR2 FQGNSA. Trimming stripped 5 bases from V and 0 bases from J, with 12 bases between. The CDR3 is CASSPRLLSTDTQYF. The part of the CDR3 DNA that was read is TGTGCCAGCAGCCCTAGACTCCTTAGCACAGATACG.

This clone has at least ten counts. The CDR3 is CASSVSGATYEQYF. Incomplete CDR3 DNA: TGTGCCAGCAGCGTAAGCGGGGCGACCTACGAG. The chain links TRBV9 to TRBJ2-7; 7 positions agree with TRBD2. Coverage ceases 3 residues before the CDR3 finishes, and the germline J gene fills in the end. The CDR3 has 14 amino acids. V dropped 1 base and J dropped 2; count of bases not matched to a gene: 3. Germline V gene lookup returns CDR1 SGDLS and CDR2 YYNGEE.